The 20 T cell receptor beta chains listed next were all sequenced from one sample in a study of blood T cell repertoires in COVID-19. Here immunoSEQ multiplex PCR was the method, and the copy in TCRdb shows in-frame clones only, minus some. This sample yields 110,000 to 150,000 clones, of which around 89% are seen a single time; about 3.2% belongs to the top ten. Sequenced sample: peripheral blood. These receptors were collected from a man between 60 and 75 years old with active or convalescent COVID-19.

This chain connects TRBV11-2 to TRBJ2-2; tentatively, D is TRBD1 (5 bases). From germline, CDR1 is SGHAT and CDR2 FQNNGV. Deletions cut 0 bases from V and 6 bases from J, with 14 bases between. There are 16 residues in the CDR3. CDR3: CASSLDLQAAAGELFF. Written as DNA, the CDR3 is TGTGCCAGCAGCTTAGATTTACAGGCCGCGGCCGGGGAGCTGTTTTTT.

The rearrangement uses TRBV4-1 and TRBJ2-3, with D possibly being TRBD1 (6 bases). V was trimmed by 4 bases and J by 3 bases, leaving 17 bases between them. The V gene's germline CDR1 is MGHRA and CDR2 YSYEKL. The CDR3 totals 16 residues. CDR3 in DNA: TGCGCCAGCAGCCCATATCGGACAGAGGGAACAGATACGCAGTATTTT. This codes for CASSPYRTEGTDTQYF.

V usage is TRBV5-1 and J usage is TRBJ2-3; 8 bases are a match to TRBD1. Germline V gene lookup returns CDR1 SGHRS and CDR2 YFSETQ. The CDR3 has 15 amino acids. The V gene end was trimmed by 2 bases and the J gene end by 2 bases; junction bases not matched to a gene: 4. The CDR3 region is CASSFRGQDTDTQYF. The CDR3, as DNA: TGCGCCAGCAGCTTCAGGGGGCAGGACACAGATACGCAGTATTTT.

The gene calls are TRBV30 and TRBJ1-4, with no clear D. The CDR3 spans 11 residues. V shed 0 bases and J shed 12 bases, with 8 bases lying between them. Looked up from germline, CDR1 is GTSNPN and CDR2 is SVGIG (reference sequence). The CDR3 protein is CAWSVSEQLFF. CDR3 in DNA: TGTGCCTGGAGTGTGTCGGAGCAACTGTTTTTT. Filled out from reference TRBV30 and TRBJ1-4, the complete variable domain reads SQTIHQWPATLVQPVGSPLSLECTVEGTSNPNLYWYRQAAGRGLQLLFYSVGIGQISSEVPQNLSASRPQDRQFILSSKKLLLSDSGFYLCAWSVSEQLFFGSGTQLSVL.

V is TRBV18 and J is TRBJ2-7; a possible D gene is TRBD1 (5 bases). V lost 3 bases and J 2 bases, leaving 17 bases between the germline ends. Germline V lookup: CDR1 KGHSH, CDR2 LQKENI. This CDR3 is 16 amino acids long. The chain's CDR3 is CASSPNLDSSTYEQYF. The CDR3 nucleotides are TGTGCCAGCTCACCCAACCTTGACAGTTCGACCTACGAGCAGTACTTC.

The J gene is TRBJ1-2, the V gene TRBV28; 7 positions agree with TRBD1. The CDR3 extends over 16 amino acids. The V and J ends lost 6 bases and 0 bases, in that order; junction bases with no gene match: 10. Looked up from germline, CDR1 is MDHEN and CDR2 is SYDVKM. The CDR3 DNA follows: TGTGCCAGCAGCACCCCAGGGGGGAGGTCTAACTATGGCTACACCTTC. Translation gives CASSTPGGRSNYGYTF.

The V call is TRBV7-2, the J call TRBJ2-1, with D possibly TRBD1 on 6 matching bases. Trimming stripped 0 bases from V and 7 bases from J, with 7 bases between. Per the germline V gene, CDR1 is SGHTA and CDR2 is FQGNSA. The length of the CDR3 is 13 residues. The CDR3 sequence: CASSLARGNEQFF. The DNA for the CDR3 is TGTGCCAGCAGCTTAGCCAGGGGAAATGAGCAGTTCTTC.

The chain joins TRBV7-2 to TRBJ2-3; D might be TRBD2 (6 bases). Germline V lookup: CDR1 SGHTA, CDR2 FQGNSA. The V gene lost 7 bases and the J gene lost 3 bases, with 20 bases spanning the gap. There are 16 residues in the CDR3. CDR3 nucleotides: TGTGCCAGCATTTTTTTAGCCGGGAGTGGGACAGATACGCAGTATTTT. Residues: CASIFLAGSGTDTQYF.

This clone was seen only once. V usage is TRBV7-2 and J usage is TRBJ2-5; the match to TRBD2 covers 9 bases. The CDR3 is made up of 15 amino acids. Germline lookup yields CDR1 SGHTA and CDR2 FQGNSA. The V and J ends lost 8 bases and 3 bases, in that order; junction bases with no gene match: 10. CDR3 protein: CASQSSGRPEETQYF. As DNA, the CDR3 is TGTGCCAGCCAAAGCAGCGGGAGGCCAGAAGAGACCCAGTACTTC.

The chain recombines TRBV3-1 (or the pseudogene TRBV3-2) with TRBJ2-7; the match to TRBD2 covers 7 bases. Trimming took 3 bases from V and 0 from J; bases not matched to a gene: 5. The germline CDR1 and CDR2 sequences are LGHDT and YNNKEL (reference sequence). This CDR3 is 15 amino acids long. CDR3 in amino acids: CASSQGLAASYEQYF. The CDR3 nucleotides are TGTGCCAGCAGCCAGGGCCTAGCGGCCTCCTACGAGCAGTACTTC.

This chain joins TRBV5-4 and TRBJ2-6, with a weak D call TRBD2 (6 bases). The CDR3 is made up of 16 amino acids. Trimming removed 4 bases at V and 2 bases at J, with 13 bases between. Germline V CDR1 and CDR2: SGHNT, YYREEE (reference sequence). This CDR3 is CASSAWREAGANVLTF. The DNA of the CDR3 is TGTGCCAGCAGCGCATGGAGGGAGGCTGGGGCCAACGTCCTGACTTTC.

The chain links TRBV7-6 to TRBJ2-7; D is undetermined. The CDR3 loop spans 15 amino acids. V gave up 5 bases and J gave up 0 bases, with 14 bases separating them. Per the germline V gene, CDR1 is SGHVS and CDR2 is FNYEAQ. The CDR3 DNA sequence: TGTGCCAGCAGCGCTACACTATTTAGCTCCTACGAGCAGTACTTC. It codes for CASSATLFSSYEQYF.

This chain joins TRBV5-1 and TRBJ2-6, with TRBD1 matching over 10 bases. CDR1 is SGHRS, CDR2 YFSETQ, per germline. The V segment lost 2 bases and the J segment 4 bases; nucleotides outside the gene matches: 6. This CDR3 is built from 17 residues. CDR3 loop: CASSFDRGLSGANVLTF. DNA of the CDR3: TGCGCCAGCAGCTTCGACAGGGGGCTCTCCGGGGCCAACGTCCTGACTTTC.

This chain joins TRBV7-6 and TRBJ2-3, with a weak D call TRBD2 (7 bases). CDR3 length: 16 amino acids. Germline CDR1 and CDR2: SGHVS and FNYEAQ. Between the trimmed V and J ends, which lost 5 bases and 5 bases, there was a span of 20 bases. The CDR3 DNA is TGTGCCAGCAGCCTTATTAGGGGGGGAGCGGAAGATACGCAGTATTTT. Translation gives CASSLIRGGAEDTQYF.

This chain connects TRBV5-1 to TRBJ1-1; maybe TRBD1 (5 bases). Germline loops: CDR1 SGHRS, CDR2 YFSETQ. The CDR3 is made up of 16 amino acids. V was cut by 0 bases and J by 1 base, with 13 bases left in between. Written as DNA, the CDR3 is TGCGCCAGCAGCTTGGCTTTAGACAGACCGAACACTGAAGCTTTCTTT. This gives the protein CASSLALDRPNTEAFF.

The rearrangement uses TRBV4-1 and TRBJ2-2; tentative D call: TRBD2 (6 bases). Looked up from germline, CDR1 is MGHRA and CDR2 is YSYEKL. Deletions cut 9 bases from V and 1 base from J, with 18 bases between. This CDR3 has 16 amino acids. The CDR3 region has the DNA TGCGCCAGTACATCGAGGACTACCTTGAACACCGGGGAGCTGTTTTTT. This codes for CASTSRTTLNTGELFF.

The chain employs TRBV28 and TRBJ1-5; 10 nucleotides align to TRBD1. V shed 5 bases, J shed 2 bases, and the junction held 3 bases outside the gene matches. The CDR3 spans 15 residues. Germline V CDR1 and CDR2: MDHEN, SYDVKM. The CDR3 nucleotides read TGTGCCAGCAGTACCGGGACAGGGGGCAATCAGCCCCAGCATTTT. As protein: CASSTGTGGNQPQHF.

The rearrangement uses TRBV5-4 and TRBJ2-5; 10 bases line up with TRBD2. Germline lookup yields CDR1 SGHNT and CDR2 YYREEE (reference sequence). The CDR3 runs to 18 residues. V gave up 0 bases and J gave up 5 bases; unmatched junction bases: 13. The CDR3 region is CASSLGLAGALVGETQYF. CDR3 nucleotides: TGTGCCAGCAGCTTGGGGCTAGCGGGGGCTTTAGTGGGGGAGACCCAGTACTTC.

The chain recombines TRBV19 with TRBJ2-7, with a tentative D call TRBD1 (6 bases). Trimming shortened V by 3 bases and J by 6 bases, and 12 bases separated the two germline ends. CDR3 length: 13 amino acids. From germline, CDR1 is LNHDA and CDR2 SQIVND (reference sequence). The CDR3 DNA reads as TGTGCCAGTAGTATGAACAGGGATGGCGAGCAGTACTTC. This sequence encodes CASSMNRDGEQYF.

This sequence joins TRBV2 and TRBJ1-1; tentatively, D is TRBD1 (5 bases). The V gene's germline CDR1 is SNHLY and CDR2 FYNNEI. The CDR3 is made up of 13 amino acids. V lost 10 bases and J lost 8, with 20 bases in between. CDR3: CATHSGRGQEAFF. CDR3 DNA: TGTGCCACCCACAGTGGGCGGGGCCAGGAAGCTTTCTTT. Drawing the rest from reference TRBV2 and TRBJ1-1, the complete variable domain is EPEVTQTPSHQVTQMGQEVILRCVPISNHLYFYWYRQILGQKVEFLVSFYNNEISEKSEIFDDQFSVERPDGSNFTLKIRSTKLEDSAMYFCATHSGRGQEAFFGQGTRLTVV.